This T cell receptor beta chain was sequenced during a study of glioma-infiltrating T cells. CDR1 is DFQATT, CDR2 SNEGSKA, per germline (reference sequence). The germline V and J ends were trimmed by 3 bases and 3 bases, with 12 bases remaining between them. The CDR3 runs 14 residues. TCR alpha and beta CDR3 regions were amplified from RNA using iRepertoire nested multiplex PCR. From the multiplex PCR reads, TCRdb called clonotypes with MiXCR, one entry per CDR3 protein. The sample lists some 160,000 distinct CDR3 sequences; 43% were seen once. On this clonotype: A much bigger clone sits one base away, suggesting this may be a read error.

Sequencing was performed on glioma tissue, nonneoplastic brain tissue, or PBMCs (not recorded which). This chain joins TRBV20-1 and TRBJ2-1; a possible D gene is TRBD2 (6 bases). This TCR came from a human donor with low-grade glioma or glioblastoma, undergoing nonglioma brain surgery, or in good health (not recorded which). DNA of the CDR3: TGCAGTGCTAGGGTGCGGGAATACTACAATGAGCAGTTCTTC. This translates into CSARVREYYNEQFF.